The clone carrying this T cell receptor (beta chain) was found many times. Its specificity is not known. There are 16 residues in the CDR3. The V gene end was trimmed by 4 bases and the J gene end by 4 bases; junction bases not matched to a gene: 10. Per germline, CDR1 SGDLS and CDR2 YYNGEE. The data originate from a study of CD8 T cells in ankylosing spondylitis. Whole-study results and caveats: Characteristic, it appeared, of ankylosing spondylitis blood was a TCR beta motif of about eight highly homologous variants.

MiXCR, run by TCRdb on the 5' RACE reads, gives a single entry per CDR3 protein. The sample lists approximately 38,000 distinct CDR3 sequences, around 2.9% seen once, with 4.6% in the top ten. This clonotype originated in a male donor with ankylosing spondylitis or in good health (not recorded which). The sequenced material came from blood, either unsorted or a sorted T cell fraction (not recorded which). This chain joins TRBV9 and TRBJ2-7, with TRBD1 matching over 11 bases. The CDR3 loop is CASSSGGQGVGYEQYF. Here the CDR3 DNA reads TGTGCCAGCAGCTCGGGGGGACAGGGGGTCGGATACGAGCAGTACTTC.